The present T cell receptor (beta chain) was sequenced within a study of cytomegalovirus exposure and HLA in healthy donors. General study results and limits: The CMV antigen specificity of a few CMV-associated chains was confirmed through in vitro analysis. For most TCR sequences rarity was the rule, although some public TCRs occurred in many donors.

It was with 60 Vbeta and 13 Jbeta primers that the PCR ran. Generated by immunoSEQ multiplex PCR, the TCRdb table keeps only in-frame clones and is missing some. The sample lists under 250,000 clones; approximately 85% were seen once. Germline loops: CDR1 MNHEY, CDR2 SVGAGI. The CDR3 runs 15 residues. V lost 5 bases to trimming and J lost 9 bases; unmatched junction nucleotides: 12. Comment on this clone: What it binds is unknown.

This receptor was identified in a woman in her forties or fifties in good health and CMV-seronegative. What was sequenced was PBMCs. V usage is TRBV6-5 and J usage is TRBJ2-1, with TRBD1 matching 8 bases. The chain's CDR3 is CASSLTGVYYGEQFF. The CDR3 DNA sequence: TGTGCCAGCAGTCTGACAGGGGTCTACTACGGTGAGCAGTTCTTC.